Presented here are 23 T cell receptor beta chains from one specimen sequenced in a study of patients and donors after allogeneic stem cell transplantation. TCRdb ran MiXCR on the RT-PCR reads and lists one entry per CDR3 protein. The data show approximately 170,000 distinct CDR3 sequences, roughly 31% seen once. The material sequenced was blood, either unsorted or a sorted T cell fraction (not recorded which). These receptors were taken from a human donor who was either an allogeneic HSCT recipient or a stem cell or donor lymphocyte infusion donor (not recorded which). It is not recorded whose cells these are; they may come from a transplant donor.

This clonotype was seen more than once but under ten times. The CDR3 loop reads CASRHRQGAFGYTF. The CDR3 DNA follows: TGTGCCAGCAGACATAGGCAGGGGGCATTTGGCTACACCTTC. The chain uses TRBV12-3 or TRBV12-4 and TRBJ1-2; 8 nucleotides agree with TRBD1. The trim removed 6 bases at V and 7 bases at J, leaving 10 bases unmatched. The CDR3 runs to 14 residues.

The chain links TRBV19 to TRBJ1-5, with 7 bases aligning to TRBD1. V lost 8 bases and J lost 6; bases outside the gene matches: 16. The germline gives CDR1 LNHDA, CDR2 SQIVND (reference sequence). The CDR3 length is 16 residues. The CDR3 region is CASGSLAGDSGQPQHF. CDR3 coding DNA: TGTGCCAGTGGTAGTCTCGCCGGGGACAGCGGTCAGCCCCAGCATTTT. The full variable domain, its missing parts supplied by reference TRBV19 and TRBJ1-5, is DGGITQSPKYLFRKEGQNVTLSCEQNLNHDAMYWYRQDPGQGLRLIYYSQIVNDFQKGDIAEGYSVSREKKESFPLTVTSAQKNPTAFYLCASGSLAGDSGQPQHFGDGTRLSIL.

The chain joins TRBV20-1 to TRBJ2-2; the match to TRBD2 covers 7 bases. This CDR3 has 13 amino acids. Trimming removed 4 bases from V and 3 bases from J; junction bases left unmatched: 2. Germline assignment: CDR1 DFQATT and CDR2 SNEGSKA (reference sequence). In DNA form, the CDR3 reads TGCAGTGCTACTAGCGGTTACACCGGGGAGCTGTTTTTT. Translating it yields CSATSGYTGELFF.

This clonotype was found a few times. J is TRBJ2-3 and V is TRBV3-1, with D unclear. CDR3 length: 12 amino acids. V was shortened by 5 bases and J by 5 bases, with 8 bases between the two germline ends. Per the germline V gene, CDR1 is LGHDT and CDR2 is YNNKEL (reference sequence). CDR3 DNA sequence: TGTGCCAGCAGCTTTTGGGGAGATACGCAGTATTTT. This gives the protein CASSFWGDTQYF.

The rearrangement uses TRBV5-1 and TRBJ2-3, with D possibly being TRBD2 (6 bases). Germline CDR1 SGHRS, CDR2 YFSETQ. The ends were cut back, 7 bases at V and 0 bases at J, with 12 bases in the middle. CDR3 size: 14 residues. The CDR3 sequence: CASARRGSTDTQYF. CDR3 coding DNA: TGCGCCAGCGCGAGGAGGGGAAGCACAGATACGCAGTATTTT.

CDR3 region: CASSPSQTGPYEQYF. CDR3 coding DNA: TGTGCCAGCAGTCCGTCGCAGACAGGTCCCTACGAGCAGTACTTC. This chain joins TRBV12-3 or TRBV12-4 and TRBJ2-7; maybe TRBD1 (6 bases). Trimming shortened V by 5 bases and J by 2 bases, and 16 bases separated the two germline ends. CDR3 size: 15 residues.

This chain joins TRBV7-8 and TRBJ1-2; no clear D. Trimming left V 8 bases short and J 4 bases short, with 14 bases between. Germline V gene sequence: CDR1 SGHVS, CDR2 FQNEAQ. CDR3 size: 13 residues. The CDR3 DNA reads TGTGCCAGCGGCCGAAGGTATGGCTATGGCTACACCTTC. Its protein product is CASGRRYGYGYTF. The variable domain in full, completed from reference TRBV7-8 and TRBJ1-2, reads GAGVSQSPRYKVAKRGQDVALRCDPISGHVSLFWYQQALGQGPEFLTYFQNEAQLDKSGLPSDRFFAERPEGSVSTLKIQRTQQEDSAVYLCASGRRYGYGYTFGSGTRLTVV.

The chain has TRBV5-1 and TRBJ1-5, with 8 nucleotides matching TRBD1. The junction had 12 bases not matched to a gene; V was cut back by 4 bases and J by 6 bases. Germline V gene data show CDR1 as SGHRS and CDR2 as YFSETQ. The CDR3 loop spans 16 amino acids. Here the CDR3 reads CASSPTARGRGQPQHF. The CDR3 bases are TGCGCCAGCAGCCCCACTGCCAGGGGGCGAGGTCAGCCCCAGCATTTT.

This clonotype came up many times. V gene TRBV28 combines with J gene TRBJ2-7; D gene uncertain. CDR3 size: 11 residues. V was shortened by 4 bases and J by 2 bases, with 3 bases between the two germline ends. Per the germline V gene, CDR1 is MDHEN and CDR2 is SYDVKM. CDR3 loop: CASSSPYEQYF. The CDR3 DNA follows: TGTGCCAGCAGTTCCCCCTACGAGCAGTACTTC.

The chain joins TRBV3-1 to TRBJ1-1; perhaps TRBD1 as D (5 bases). Per germline, CDR1 LGHDT and CDR2 YNNKEL (reference sequence). The V end was cut by 0 bases, the J end by 11 bases, with 13 bases between. The CDR3 has 13 amino acids. The CDR3 is CASSQDGGSKAFF. In DNA form, the CDR3 reads TGTGCCAGCAGCCAAGATGGGGGATCGAAGGCTTTCTTT.

The chain is built from TRBV7-2 and TRBJ2-3; possible D gene TRBD2, 5 bases. CDR1 SGHTA and CDR2 FQGNSA come from the germline V gene. V gave up 0 bases and J gave up 0 bases, with 19 bases separating them. The CDR3 sequence is 19 residues long. CDR3 coding DNA: TGTGCCAGCAGCTTAGCGAGGGTAGGGCCAGTGACTAGCACAGATACGCAGTATTTT. Amino acids: CASSLARVGPVTSTDTQYF.

V is TRBV7-2 and J is TRBJ2-1; tentative D call: TRBD2 (6 bases). Germline V gives CDR1 SGHTA, CDR2 FQGNSA. CDR3 length: 14 residues. V was pared by 5 bases and J by 7 bases, with 15 bases between. CDR3 protein: CASSPPTSQNEQFF. The CDR3, as DNA: TGTGCCAGCAGCCCCCCGACTAGTCAGAATGAGCAGTTCTTC.

The count of this clonotype is one. The V and J genes are TRBV9 and TRBJ2-7; D may match TRBD1 or TRBD2 (5 bases each). V was pared by 0 bases and J by 2 bases, with 9 bases between. CDR1 and CDR2 (germline): SGDLS, YYNGEE. The CDR3 contains 14 residues. The CDR3 here is CASSVGGDAYEQYF. As DNA, the CDR3 is TGTGCCAGCAGCGTAGGAGGGGACGCCTACGAGCAGTACTTC. Variable domain in full (rest from reference TRBV9 and TRBJ2-7): DSGVTQTPKHLITATGQRVTLRCSPRSGDLSVYWYQQSLDQGLQFLIQYYNGEERAKGNILERFSAQQFPDLHSELNLSSLELGDSALYFCASSVGGDAYEQYFGPGTRLTVT.

The V gene is TRBV7-9, the J gene TRBJ2-3; no reliable D call. V dropped 4 bases and J dropped 9 bases, with 14 bases sitting between them. The CDR3 has 13 amino acids. Germline CDR1 SEHNR, CDR2 FQNEAQ (reference sequence). The DNA for the CDR3 is TGTGCCAGCAGCTCGACTCCTTTTGACACGCAGTATTTT. Protein sequence: CASSSTPFDTQYF.

The V and J genes are TRBV5-1 and TRBJ2-7; 9 nucleotides agree with TRBD1. Germline V gives CDR1 SGHRS, CDR2 YFSETQ. The CDR3 has 15 amino acids. J was trimmed by 1 base and V by 4 bases; bases with no gene match: 6. CDR3 nucleotides: TGCGCCAGCAGCCGAGGGACAGGGCTATCCTACGAGCAGTACTTC. This translates into CASSRGTGLSYEQYF.

This clonotype was seen a handful of times. The chain recombines TRBV15 with TRBJ2-2, with TRBD2 matching 8 bases. The trim removed 5 bases at V and 8 bases at J, leaving 13 bases unmatched. The CDR3 contains 16 residues. Per germline, CDR1 LNHNV and CDR2 YYDKDF (reference sequence). Here the CDR3 reads CATSLLAGYSPGELFF. The CDR3 DNA follows: TGTGCCACCAGCCTGCTAGCGGGCTATTCCCCGGGGGAGCTGTTTTTT.

The chain employs TRBV3-1 and TRBJ2-7; 9 bases are a match to TRBD2. This CDR3 has 14 amino acids. The V gene end was trimmed by 4 bases and the J gene end by 4 bases; junction bases not matched to a gene: 5. Germline V gene lookup returns CDR1 LGHDT and CDR2 YNNKEL (reference sequence). As DNA, the CDR3 is TGTGCCAGCAGCCTACCGGGACTAGCTTACGAGCAGTACTTC. It yields the protein CASSLPGLAYEQYF.

Many counts were recorded for this clonotype. The chain has TRBV7-9 and TRBJ1-4, with 9 nucleotides matching TRBD1. Germline lookup yields CDR1 SEHNR and CDR2 FQNEAQ (reference sequence). CDR3 length: 14 amino acids. V was clipped by 3 bases and J by 7 bases; unmatched bases: 3. The CDR3 DNA reads TGTGCCAGCAGCTTTGGACAGGGGATTGAAAAACTGTTTTTT. It is translated as CASSFGQGIEKLFF.

The chain links TRBV6-1 to TRBJ2-6, with D hard to call. V shed 5 bases and J shed 2 bases, with 13 bases lying between them. Germline lookup yields CDR1 MNHNS and CDR2 SASEGT. The CDR3 consists of 16 residues. CDR3 sequence reads: CASSLRVSPGANVLTF. The CDR3 nucleotides read TGTGCCAGCAGTCTACGAGTCTCCCCTGGGGCCAACGTCCTGACTTTC.

V usage is TRBV15 and J usage is TRBJ2-1, with 9 bases fitting TRBD1. The germline V gene encodes CDR1 LNHNV and CDR2 YYDKDF (reference sequence). Trimming cost V 3 bases and J 1 base; bases outside gene matches: 1. CDR3 length: 15 residues. CDR3 in amino acids: CATSRDRGSYNEQFF. CDR3 nucleotides: TGTGCCACCAGCAGGGACAGGGGATCCTACAATGAGCAGTTCTTC.

This chain connects TRBV29-1 to TRBJ1-1; no reliable D call. The CDR3 has 12 residues. Germline V gene sequence: CDR1 SQVTM, CDR2 ANQGSEA. V dropped 2 bases and J dropped 3 bases, with 7 bases sitting between them. The CDR3 loop reads CSVERGYTEAFF. The CDR3 region has the DNA TGCAGCGTTGAACGTGGCTACACTGAAGCTTTCTTT.

Comment on this clonotype: Germline and junction disagree at one end, which may indicate a read error. The chain has TRBV20-1 and TRBJ1-1; perhaps TRBD1 as D (5 bases). The CDR3 runs to 13 residues. Germline CDR1 and CDR2: DFQATT and SNEGSKA (reference sequence). The CDR3 bases are TGCAGTGCTATTCAGGGTGGAAACATTGAAGCTTTCTTT. Translated: CSAIQGGNIEAFF.

This sequence joins TRBV27 and TRBJ1-4, with 7 bases that match TRBD1. Per the germline V gene, CDR1 is MNHEY and CDR2 is SMNVEV (reference sequence). V was clipped by 6 bases and J by 7 bases; unmatched bases: 8. This CDR3 has 14 amino acids. The CDR3: CASSPAGTAEKLFF. In DNA, the CDR3 is TGTGCCAGCAGCCCGGCCGGGACAGCTGAAAAACTGTTTTTT.